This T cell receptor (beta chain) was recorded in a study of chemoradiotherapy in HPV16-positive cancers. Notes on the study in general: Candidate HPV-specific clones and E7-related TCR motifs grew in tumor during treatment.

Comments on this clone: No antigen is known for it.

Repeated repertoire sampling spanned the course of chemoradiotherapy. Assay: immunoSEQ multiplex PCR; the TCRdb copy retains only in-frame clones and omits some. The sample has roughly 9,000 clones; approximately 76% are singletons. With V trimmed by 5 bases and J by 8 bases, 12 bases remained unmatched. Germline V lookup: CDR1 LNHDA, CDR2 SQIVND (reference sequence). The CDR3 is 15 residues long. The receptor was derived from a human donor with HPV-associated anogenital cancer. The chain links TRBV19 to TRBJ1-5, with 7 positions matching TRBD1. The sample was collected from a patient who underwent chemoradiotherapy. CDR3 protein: CASSLHPIGGKPQHF. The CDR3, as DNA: TGTGCCAGTAGTCTCCACCCTATAGGGGGCAAGCCCCAGCATTTT.